The 10 T cell receptor beta chains below were found in one sample sequenced in a study of T cell clusters in autoimmune cytopenias. TRB rearrangements were amplified by touch-down multiplex PCR with mixed TRB-A/B primers. With the multiplex PCR reads reprocessed, TCRdb shows one record per CDR3 protein and no DNA. Its table records about 12,000 distinct CDR3 sequences. Each sample's input was approximately 270 ng genomic DNA, 30,000 to 45,000 genome equivalents. Separately, the same data were catalogued under a study of T cell repertoires in aging, cancer and after chemotherapy.

The sequenced sample was peripheral blood. The receptors stem from a human donor in good health.

CDR3 sequence: CASSDPVNEKLFF. This chain joins TRBV6-1 and TRBJ1-4; the D call of TRBD1 rests on TCRdb alone, since no DNA is present to check it. The CDR3 has 13 amino acids. The germline V gene has CDR1 MNHNS and CDR2 SASEGT.

J is TRBJ1-4 and V is TRBV7-2; TCRdb's D call, TRBD1, is unchecked because there is no DNA. CDR1 and CDR2 (germline): SGHTA, FQGNSA. The CDR3 is made up of 15 amino acids. The CDR3 is CASSRDTSTNEKLFF.

The chain recombines TRBV28 with TRBJ2-1; TCRdb selects TRBD1, and the lack of DNA leaves this call unchecked. This CDR3 has 15 amino acids. Looked up from germline, CDR1 is MDHEN and CDR2 is SYDVKM. The CDR3 is CASSGGARTYNEQFF.

This CDR3 is CASSTGPGVAQPQHF. This rearrangement joins TRBV7-9 to TRBJ1-5; TCRdb designates TRBD1, a call that cannot be tested without DNA. The CDR3 is 15 residues long. Germline CDR1 SEHNR, CDR2 FQNEAQ (reference sequence).

By frequency, this clonotype registers medium-sized (0.01 to 0.1%). CDR3 region: CASSSPGQGRGYTF. This chain links TRBV7-3 with TRBJ1-2; TCRdb reports TRBD1, a call that lacks DNA to check it against. This CDR3 has 14 residues. CDR1 is SGHTA, CDR2 FQGTGA, per germline.

This clonotype is called medium-sized based on its frequency. The chain recombines TRBV29-1 with TRBJ1-1. In germline, CDR1 is SQVTM, CDR2 ANQGSEA. This CDR3 contains 11 residues. CDR3 in amino acids: CSVVAYTEAFF.

The chain carries TRBV28 and TRBJ1-1. Germline V lookup: CDR1 MDHEN, CDR2 SYDVKM. The CDR3 runs to 14 residues. CDR3 residues: CASSSRGWDTEAFF.

The chain employs TRBV6-2 or TRBV6-3 and TRBJ1-1. The CDR3 length is 13 residues. CDR1 is MNHEY and CDR2 is SVGEGT in the germline V gene. The CDR3 is CASSYNLNTEAFF.

This CDR3 reads CASSLWGGRLGTEAFF. The rearrangement links TRBV7-2 to TRBJ1-1; TCRdb gives TRBD1 as the D gene, but with no DNA this cannot be confirmed. CDR1 and CDR2 (germline): SGHTA, FQGNSA. CDR3 length: 16 amino acids.

The CDR3 sequence is CASSQGQWRTGELFF. The rearrangement links TRBV4-3 to TRBJ2-2; TCRdb calls TRBD1, which cannot be checked without DNA. Germline values: CDR1 LGHNA, CDR2 YSLEER. The CDR3 covers 15 residues.